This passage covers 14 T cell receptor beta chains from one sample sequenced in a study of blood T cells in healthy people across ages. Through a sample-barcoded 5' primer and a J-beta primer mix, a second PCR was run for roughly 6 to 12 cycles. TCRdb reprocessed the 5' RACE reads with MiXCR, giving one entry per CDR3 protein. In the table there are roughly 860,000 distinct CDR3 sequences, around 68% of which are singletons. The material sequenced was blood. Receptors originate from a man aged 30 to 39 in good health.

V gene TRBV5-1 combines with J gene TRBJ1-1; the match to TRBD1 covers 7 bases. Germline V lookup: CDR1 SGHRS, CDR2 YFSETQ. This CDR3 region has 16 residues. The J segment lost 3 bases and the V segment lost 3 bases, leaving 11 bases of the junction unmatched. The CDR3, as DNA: TGCGCCAGCAGCTACCAGGGGGGTTTAATGGACACTGAAGCTTTCTTT. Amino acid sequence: CASSYQGGLMDTEAFF.

The CDR3 loop is CSVEGNSFSTDTQYF. The CDR3 DNA sequence: TGCAGCGTTGAAGGAAACAGTTTTAGCACAGATACGCAGTATTTT. The chain combines TRBV29-1 with TRBJ2-3; D remains unclear. Trimming took 1 base from V and 0 from J, leaving 11 bases between them. Germline V gives CDR1 SQVTM, CDR2 ANQGSEA. This CDR3 contains 15 residues.

Written as DNA, the CDR3 is TGTGCCAGCAGTGACCCCGGGACTAGCGGGGTTAGCTCCTACAATGAGCAGTTCTTC. Protein: CASSDPGTSGVSSYNEQFF. V and J are TRBV25-1 and TRBJ2-1; 13 bases align to TRBD2. The CDR3 runs 19 residues. The ends lost 3 bases at V and 0 bases at J; junction bases unmatched: 8. Germline V CDR1 and CDR2: MGHDK, SYGVNS.

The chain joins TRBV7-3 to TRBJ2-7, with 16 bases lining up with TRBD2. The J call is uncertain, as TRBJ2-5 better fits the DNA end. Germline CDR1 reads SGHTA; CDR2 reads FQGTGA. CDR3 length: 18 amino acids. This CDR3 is CASSMGLAGGPSTETQYF. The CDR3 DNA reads TGTGCCAGCAGCATGGGACTAGCGGGAGGGCCCTCAACGGAGACCCAGTACTTC.

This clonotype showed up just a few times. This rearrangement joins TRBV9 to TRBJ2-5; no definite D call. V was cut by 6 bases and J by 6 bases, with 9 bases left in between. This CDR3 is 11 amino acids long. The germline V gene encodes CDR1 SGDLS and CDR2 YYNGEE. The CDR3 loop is CASTIKKTQYF. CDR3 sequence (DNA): TGTGCCAGCACCATCAAAAAGACCCAGTACTTC.

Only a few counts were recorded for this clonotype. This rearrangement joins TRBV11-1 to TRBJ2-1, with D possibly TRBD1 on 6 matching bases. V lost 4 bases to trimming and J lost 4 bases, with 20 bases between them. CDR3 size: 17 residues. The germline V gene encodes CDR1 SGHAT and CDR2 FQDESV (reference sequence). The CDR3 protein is CASSSVYAGQYYNEQFF. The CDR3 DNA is TGTGCCAGCAGCTCAGTCTACGCAGGACAGTATTACAATGAGCAGTTCTTC.

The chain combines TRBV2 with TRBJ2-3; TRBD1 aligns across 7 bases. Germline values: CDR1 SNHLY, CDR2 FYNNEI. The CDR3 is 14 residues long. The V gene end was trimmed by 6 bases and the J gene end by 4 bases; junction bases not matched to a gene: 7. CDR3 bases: TGTGCCAGCAGCGCTCGACAGGGTGCAGATACGCAGTATTTT. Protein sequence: CASSARQGADTQYF.

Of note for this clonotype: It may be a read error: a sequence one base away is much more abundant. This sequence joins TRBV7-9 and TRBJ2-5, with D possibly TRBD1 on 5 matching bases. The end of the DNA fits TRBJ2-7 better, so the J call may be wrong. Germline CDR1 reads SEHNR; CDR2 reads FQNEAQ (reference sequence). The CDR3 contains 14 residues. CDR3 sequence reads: CASGLVGQSYEQYF. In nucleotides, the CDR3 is TGTGCCAGCGGCTTAGTGGGGCAGTCTTACGAGCAGTACTTC.

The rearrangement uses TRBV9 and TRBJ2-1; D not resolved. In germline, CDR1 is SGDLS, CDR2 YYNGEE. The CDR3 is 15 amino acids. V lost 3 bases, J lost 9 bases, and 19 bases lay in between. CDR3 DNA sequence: TGTGCCAGCAGCGACTTGGGTGCCGCGCCCGCTGAGCAGTTCTTC. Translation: CASSDLGAAPAEQFF.

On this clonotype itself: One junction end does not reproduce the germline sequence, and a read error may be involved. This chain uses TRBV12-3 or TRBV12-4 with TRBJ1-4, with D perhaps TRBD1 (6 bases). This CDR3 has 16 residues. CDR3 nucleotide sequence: TGTGCCAGCACTACCATCCGAGGGGTGGGGGGCGAAAAACCGTTTTTT. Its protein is CASTTIRGVGGEKPFF.

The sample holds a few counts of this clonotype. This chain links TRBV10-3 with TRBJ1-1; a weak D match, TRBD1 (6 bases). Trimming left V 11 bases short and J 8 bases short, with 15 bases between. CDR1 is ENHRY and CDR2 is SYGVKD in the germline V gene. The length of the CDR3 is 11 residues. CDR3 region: CASLLGTEAFF. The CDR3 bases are TGTGCCTCCCTTTTAGGGACAGAAGCTTTCTTT.

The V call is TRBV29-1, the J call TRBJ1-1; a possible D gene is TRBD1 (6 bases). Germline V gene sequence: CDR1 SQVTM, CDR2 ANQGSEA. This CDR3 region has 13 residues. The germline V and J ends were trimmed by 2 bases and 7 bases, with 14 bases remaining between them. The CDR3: CSVENDRTDEAFF. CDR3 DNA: TGCAGCGTTGAAAACGATCGGACAGATGAAGCTTTCTTT. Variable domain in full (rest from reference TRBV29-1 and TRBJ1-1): SAVISQKPSRDICQRGTSLTIQCQVDSQVTMMFWYRQQPGQSLTLIATANQGSEATYESGFVIDKFPISRPNLTFSTLTVSNMSPEDSSIYLCSVENDRTDEAFFGQGTRLTVV.

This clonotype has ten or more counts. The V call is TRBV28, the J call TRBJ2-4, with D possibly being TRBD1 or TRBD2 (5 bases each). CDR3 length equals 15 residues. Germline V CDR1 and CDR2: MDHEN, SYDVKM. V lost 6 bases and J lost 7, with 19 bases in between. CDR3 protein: CASRSPGQGGNIQYF. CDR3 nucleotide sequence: TGTGCCAGCAGATCACCTGGGCAGGGCGGGAACATTCAGTACTTC.

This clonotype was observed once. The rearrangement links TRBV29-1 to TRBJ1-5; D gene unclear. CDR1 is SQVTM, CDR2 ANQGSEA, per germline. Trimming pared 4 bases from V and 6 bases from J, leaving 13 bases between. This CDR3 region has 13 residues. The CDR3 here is CSVGADLVQPQHF. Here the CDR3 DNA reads TGCAGCGTTGGCGCAGATTTGGTTCAGCCCCAGCATTTT.